Each of the 9 T cell receptor beta chains below was sequenced from the same sample in a study of shared clonotypes between healthy human individuals. This table comes from immunoSEQ multiplex PCR, and its TCRdb copy is limited to in-frame clones, with some not included. The table has 2 million to 2.5 million clones, less than 95% seen once; the top ten hold roughly 0.34%. Sequencing used naive CD4+ T cells from PBMCs. Subset indicated: CD45RA+ positively selected. These TCRs come from a man between 18 and 29 years old in good health. Some clones in this sample may be carry-over from other donors' samples.

Notes on this clone: This sample includes further DNA sequences coding for the same CDR3. The chain uses TRBV5-1 and TRBJ1-5; tentative D call: TRBD1 (5 bases). With 4 bases removed from V and 0 bases from J, the gap between germline ends came to 11 bases. The CDR3 spans 15 residues. Germline-derived CDR1 and CDR2 are SGHRS and YFSETQ. CDR3 bases: TGCGCCAGCAGCCCGTCTACAGGTAGCAATCAGCCCCAGCATTTT. This sequence encodes CASSPSTGSNQPQHF.

The V and J genes are TRBV6-1 and TRBJ2-2; D may be TRBD1 (5 bases). The CDR3 contains 15 residues. Germline V gene lookup returns CDR1 MNHNS and CDR2 SASEGT. V was clipped by 2 bases and J by 4 bases, with 11 bases between them. The chain's CDR3 is CASSEPGYVTGELFF. CDR3 bases: TGTGCCAGCAGTGAACCAGGGTACGTCACCGGGGAGCTGTTTTTT.

There are a few counts of this clone. The CDR3 region has the DNA TGCGCCAGCAGCTTGATCAGTGGCACTGAAGCTTTCTTT. It codes for CASSLISGTEAFF. The chain combines TRBV5-1 with TRBJ1-1; D remains ambiguous. V gave up 1 base and J gave up 4 bases, with 8 bases separating them. CDR1 and CDR2 (germline): SGHRS, YFSETQ. This CDR3 comprises 13 residues. The whole variable domain, filled in from reference TRBV5-1 and TRBJ1-1, reads KAGVTQTPRYLIKTRGQQVTLSCSPISGHRSVSWYQQTPGQGLQFLFEYFSETQRNKGNFPGRFSGRQFSNSRSEMNVSTLELGDSALYLCASSLISGTEAFFGQGTRLTVV.

V usage is TRBV4-1 and J usage is TRBJ2-5, with unresolved D. Germline V gene data show CDR1 as MGHRA and CDR2 as YSYEKL. The CDR3 spans 15 residues. Trimming removed 1 base at V and 5 bases at J, with 14 bases between. CDR3 coding DNA: TGCGCCAGCAGCCAAGTCGGCCTAGGGCGGGAGACCCAGTACTTC. It codes for CASSQVGLGRETQYF.

The chain couples TRBV30 to TRBJ1-5; 10 positions match TRBD1. V lost 4 bases, J lost 1 base, and 10 bases stayed unmatched. CDR1 is GTSNPN and CDR2 is SVGIG in the germline V gene (reference sequence). The CDR3 has 17 residues. The CDR3: CAWTDRDRGESNQPQHF. In nucleotides, the CDR3 is TGTGCCTGGACCGACCGGGACAGGGGAGAAAGCAATCAGCCCCAGCATTTT.

This clone was detected only once. The J gene is TRBJ1-5, the V gene TRBV10-2; tentatively, D is TRBD1 (6 bases). V was clipped by 7 bases and J by 0 bases, with 31 bases between them. This CDR3 is built from 21 residues. Germline CDR1 and CDR2: WSHSY and SAAADI. The CDR3 DNA sequence: TGCGCCAGCATTAATTTTAACCGGGACACCCAACTCTACTATAGCAATCAGCCCCAGCATTTT. Translating it yields CASINFNRDTQLYYSNQPQHF.

The V call is TRBV5-1, the J call TRBJ2-1; 11 bases are shared with TRBD2. The CDR3 is made up of 16 amino acids. V shed 3 bases, J shed 7 bases, and the junction held 9 bases outside the gene matches. Germline V lookup: CDR1 SGHRS, CDR2 YFSETQ. The CDR3 DNA reads TGCGCCAGCAGCTCGGGAACTAGCGGGAGTCGGAATGAGCAGTTCTTC. This translates into CASSSGTSGSRNEQFF.

The chain combines TRBV29-1 with TRBJ2-1; D not resolved. Germline V CDR1 and CDR2: SQVTM, ANQGSEA. The V end was cut by 4 bases, the J end by 4 bases, with 14 bases between. CDR3 length: 14 amino acids. The CDR3 loop is CSVVFMALYNEQFF. CDR3 coding DNA: TGCAGCGTTGTTTTCATGGCTCTTTACAATGAGCAGTTCTTC.

The chain joins TRBV6-1 to TRBJ1-2; D remains ambiguous. V gave up 1 base and J gave up 8 bases, with 20 bases separating them. Germline CDR1 reads MNHNS; CDR2 reads SASEGT. This CDR3 is built from 16 residues. This CDR3 reads CASSEVIYDAVGGYTF. The CDR3 bases are TGTGCCAGCAGTGAAGTAATTTATGACGCGGTGGGAGGCTACACCTTC.